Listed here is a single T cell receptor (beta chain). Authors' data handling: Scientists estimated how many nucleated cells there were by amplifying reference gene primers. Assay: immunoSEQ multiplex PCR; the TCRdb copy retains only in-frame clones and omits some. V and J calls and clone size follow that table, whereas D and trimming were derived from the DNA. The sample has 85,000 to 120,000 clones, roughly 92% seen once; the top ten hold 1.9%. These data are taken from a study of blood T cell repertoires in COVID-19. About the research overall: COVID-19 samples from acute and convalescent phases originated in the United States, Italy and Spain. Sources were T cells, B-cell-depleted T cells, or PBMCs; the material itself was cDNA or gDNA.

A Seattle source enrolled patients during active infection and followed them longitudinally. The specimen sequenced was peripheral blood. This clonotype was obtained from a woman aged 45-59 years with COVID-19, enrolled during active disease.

CDR3 sequence: CASSRGLAETQYF. CDR3 DNA sequence: TGTGCCAGCAGCAGGGGTTTAGCAGAGACCCAGTACTTC. The chain combines TRBV2 with TRBJ2-5; D is perhaps TRBD1 (6 bases). Deletions cut 6 bases from V and 4 bases from J, with 12 bases between. Germline V gene sequence: CDR1 SNHLY, CDR2 FYNNEI. The CDR3 contains 13 residues.